These T cell receptor beta chains were read from a single sample in a study of cytomegalovirus exposure and HLA in healthy donors. Clones were read by immunoSEQ multiplex PCR, and TCRdb kept only the in-frame ones, dropping some. Of some 130,000 clones in the sample, 76% are singletons; the top ten hold approximately 2%. The sequenced sample consisted of PBMCs. The receptors were gathered from a female donor in good health and CMV-seropositive. Each CDR3 is given with its conserved first and last residue. Fields, in order: clone size, D gene, V gene, J gene, CDR3 DNA, CDR3 protein. The D gene is left open where the match is weak. Size tells how often a clone was seen (once, few, many) or the class of an expanded clone, and some rows leave it out.

abundance: .
d_gene: .
v_gene: TRBV13
j_gene: TRBJ1-1
CDR3nt: TGTGCCAGCAGCGACCGGGAGGACACTGAAGCTTTCTTT
CDR3aa: CASSDREDTEAFF

abundance: .
d_gene: TRBD1
v_gene: TRBV27
j_gene: TRBJ2-5
CDR3nt: TGTGCCAGCAGACTACAGGGGGCGGTCCTTCTTGGGCGAGAGACCCAGTACTTC
CDR3aa: CASRLQGAVLLGRETQYF

abundance: .
d_gene: .
v_gene: TRBV10-3
j_gene: TRBJ2-7
CDR3nt: TGTGCCATCAGTGAGTCTAGGACAGTTGCCTACGAGCAGTACTTC
CDR3aa: CAISESRTVAYEQYF

abundance: .
d_gene: .
v_gene: TRBV6-5
j_gene: TRBJ1-6
CDR3nt: TGTGCCAGCGGCAAAGGGGTCCGGTCACCCCTCCACTTT
CDR3aa: CASGKGVRSPLHF

abundance: .
d_gene: .
v_gene: TRBV5-1
j_gene: TRBJ1-4
CDR3nt: TGCGCCAGCAGCCCGGCGGGAGCAACTAATGAAAAACTGTTTTTT
CDR3aa: CASSPAGATNEKLFF

abundance: .
d_gene: .
v_gene: TRBV28
j_gene: TRBJ1-1
CDR3nt: TGTGCCAGCAGTTCCCACACAGGGACCGTCGATGAAGCTTTCTTT
CDR3aa: CASSSHTGTVDEAFF

abundance: few
d_gene: .
v_gene: TRBV7-8
j_gene: TRBJ2-5
CDR3nt: TGTGCCAGCAGCTTAGTCTCGGGGTACCAAGAGACCCAGTACTTC
CDR3aa: CASSLVSGYQETQYF

abundance: .
d_gene: TRBD2
v_gene: TRBV7-2
j_gene: TRBJ2-1
CDR3nt: TGTGCCAGCAGCCTAACGGGACTAGCGGGGCTTGAGCAGTTCTTC
CDR3aa: CASSLTGLAGLEQFF

abundance: .
d_gene: .
v_gene: TRBV2
j_gene: TRBJ1-1
CDR3nt: TGTGCCAGCAAAAAAGAGGGCGGAGGGTCGTCCGAAGCTTTCTTT
CDR3aa: CASKKEGGGSSEAFF

abundance: .
d_gene: TRBD1
v_gene: TRBV9
j_gene: TRBJ2-1
CDR3nt: TGTGCCAGCAGCGGGGGACAGGGGGAATACAATGAGCAGTTCTTC
CDR3aa: CASSGGQGEYNEQFF

abundance: .
d_gene: .
v_gene: TRBV7-9
j_gene: TRBJ1-1
CDR3nt: TGTGCCAGCATCAAATCGGGTGGGACTGAAGCTTTCTTT
CDR3aa: CASIKSGGTEAFF

abundance: .
d_gene: .
v_gene: TRBV10-1
j_gene: TRBJ2-1
CDR3nt: TGCGCCAGCAGTGAGGGTAGAGGCTCCTACAATGAGCAGTTCTTC
CDR3aa: CASSEGRGSYNEQFF

abundance: .
d_gene: .
v_gene: TRBV7-3
j_gene: TRBJ2-1
CDR3nt: TGTGCCAGCAGCTTAACACCAGGGTACAATGAGCAGTTCTTC
CDR3aa: CASSLTPGYNEQFF

abundance: .
d_gene: .
v_gene: TRBV6-7
j_gene: TRBJ2-6
CDR3nt: TGCGCCAGCAGTTACTCGGGACAACCCTCTGGGGCCAACGTCCTGACTTTC
CDR3aa: CASSYSGQPSGANVLTF

abundance: .
d_gene: .
v_gene: TRBV7-3
j_gene: TRBJ1-1
CDR3nt: TGTGCCAGCAGCTTGGGTCCGGGAAACACTGAAGCTTTCTTT
CDR3aa: CASSLGPGNTEAFF

abundance: .
d_gene: TRBD2
v_gene: TRBV19
j_gene: TRBJ2-1
CDR3nt: TGTGCCAGTATGGGACTAGGGGCCTACAATGAGCAGTTCTTC
CDR3aa: CASMGLGAYNEQFF

abundance: few
d_gene: TRBD2
v_gene: TRBV19
j_gene: TRBJ2-1
CDR3nt: TGTGCCAGTAGCCGCGGACTAGCGGGGGGGGTTTACAATGAGCAGTTCTTC
CDR3aa: CASSRGLAGGVYNEQFF

abundance: .
d_gene: .
v_gene: TRBV11-2
j_gene: TRBJ2-5
CDR3nt: TGTGCCAGCAGCTTCGACAGGACCCAAGAGACCCAGTACTTC
CDR3aa: CASSFDRTQETQYF

abundance: .
d_gene: TRBD1
v_gene: TRBV9
j_gene: TRBJ1-5
CDR3nt: TGTGCCAGCAGCGTCGGGACAGGGAATCAGCCCCAGCATTTT
CDR3aa: CASSVGTGNQPQHF

abundance: .
d_gene: TRBD1
v_gene: TRBV5-1
j_gene: TRBJ1-1
CDR3nt: TGCGCCAGCAGCAACATATTGGGGGACAGGGGCACTGAAGCTTTCTTT
CDR3aa: CASSNILGDRGTEAFF

abundance: .
d_gene: .
v_gene: TRBV5-1
j_gene: TRBJ2-5
CDR3nt: TGCGCCAGCAGCCTGCAGGAACACCAAGAGACCCAGTACTTC
CDR3aa: CASSLQEHQETQYF

abundance: .
d_gene: .
v_gene: TRBV5-1
j_gene: TRBJ2-1
CDR3nt: TGCGCCAGCAGTCGGCCGTCGACTAGTGGCGTTGGGATGTTCTTC
CDR3aa: CASSRPSTSGVGMFF

abundance: once
d_gene: .
v_gene: TRBV4-1
j_gene: TRBJ1-1
CDR3nt: TGCGCCAGCAGCCAAGAGCGGGGGGCCACTGAAGCTTTCTTT
CDR3aa: CASSQERGATEAFF

abundance: .
d_gene: TRBD2
v_gene: TRBV10-1
j_gene: TRBJ2-3
CDR3nt: TGCGCCAGCAGTCTAGGGACTAGCGGGAGTAAATCCACAGATACGCAGTATTTT
CDR3aa: CASSLGTSGSKSTDTQYF

abundance: .
d_gene: TRBD2
v_gene: TRBV10-3
j_gene: TRBJ2-7
CDR3nt: TGTGCCATCAGTGAGGGTCCGGGACTAGCGGGTGGCTACGAGCAGTACTTC
CDR3aa: CAISEGPGLAGGYEQYF

abundance: .
d_gene: TRBD1
v_gene: TRBV6-1
j_gene: TRBJ1-1
CDR3nt: TGTGCCAGCAGTACCCGGGACAGGGCAGGGACTGAAGCTTTCTTT
CDR3aa: CASSTRDRAGTEAFF

abundance: .
d_gene: .
v_gene: TRBV10-1
j_gene: TRBJ2-2
CDR3nt: TGCGCCAGCAGGGAAGATCTAGAGGTCGGGGAGCTGTTTTTT
CDR3aa: CASREDLEVGELFF

abundance: .
d_gene: .
v_gene: TRBV30
j_gene: TRBJ2-7
CDR3nt: TGTGCCTGGGGTCGCGACAGGCGCCGCTACGAGCAGTACTTC
CDR3aa: CAWGRDRRRYEQYF

abundance: .
d_gene: .
v_gene: TRBV20-1
j_gene: TRBJ2-5
CDR3nt: TGCAGTGCTGCCGCTAGGGAGACCCAGTACTTC
CDR3aa: CSAAARETQYF

abundance: .
d_gene: TRBD1
v_gene: TRBV6-6
j_gene: TRBJ1-2
CDR3nt: TGTGCCAGCAGAACCGGGACAGGCTATGGCTACACCTTC
CDR3aa: CASRTGTGYGYTF

abundance: .
d_gene: TRBD1
v_gene: TRBV7-8
j_gene: TRBJ1-3
CDR3nt: TGTGCCAGCAGGGGGGACAGGGATAGGAACACCATATATTTT
CDR3aa: CASRGDRDRNTIYF

abundance: .
d_gene: .
v_gene: TRBV6-5
j_gene: TRBJ2-1
CDR3nt: TGTGCCAGCACCAATCCAGGGCCGTACAATGAGCAGTTCTTC
CDR3aa: CASTNPGPYNEQFF

abundance: .
d_gene: TRBD2
v_gene: TRBV2
j_gene: TRBJ2-1
CDR3nt: TGTGCCAGCAGTTTAGAACTAGCGAGGGCCAATGAGCAGTTCTTC
CDR3aa: CASSLELARANEQFF

abundance: .
d_gene: TRBD1
v_gene: TRBV27
j_gene: TRBJ2-1
CDR3nt: TGTGCCAGCAGTCACCGGGACAGGGGGCTCAATGAGCAGTTCTTC
CDR3aa: CASSHRDRGLNEQFF

abundance: .
d_gene: TRBD1
v_gene: TRBV2
j_gene: TRBJ1-5
CDR3nt: TGTGCCAGCAGACAGGGGAAGAGCAATCAGCCCCAGCATTTT
CDR3aa: CASRQGKSNQPQHF

abundance: few
d_gene: TRBD1
v_gene: TRBV5-1
j_gene: TRBJ1-2
CDR3nt: TGCGCCAGCAGGACCGGGACAGCCAACTATGGCTACACCTTC
CDR3aa: CASRTGTANYGYTF

abundance: .
d_gene: .
v_gene: TRBV11-2
j_gene: TRBJ2-1
CDR3nt: TGTGCCAGCAGCCCCCAGGGGTACAATGAGCAGTTCTTC
CDR3aa: CASSPQGYNEQFF

abundance: .
d_gene: TRBD2
v_gene: TRBV7-7
j_gene: TRBJ2-5
CDR3nt: TGTGCCAGCAGCACTAGCGGGCCTCAAGAGACCCAGTACTTC
CDR3aa: CASSTSGPQETQYF

abundance: .
d_gene: .
v_gene: TRBV4-2
j_gene: TRBJ2-5
CDR3nt: TGTGCCAGCAGCCCATCGCTGGGCGAGACCCAGTACTTC
CDR3aa: CASSPSLGETQYF

abundance: .
d_gene: TRBD1
v_gene: TRBV7-9
j_gene: TRBJ1-2
CDR3nt: TGTGCCAGCAGCTCGGGACAGGGATTCTATGGCTACACCTTC
CDR3aa: CASSSGQGFYGYTF

abundance: .
d_gene: TRBD1
v_gene: TRBV5-1
j_gene: TRBJ1-1
CDR3nt: TGCGCCAGCAGCAGCGGACAGGGAATGAACACTGAAGCTTTCTTT
CDR3aa: CASSSGQGMNTEAFF

abundance: few
d_gene: TRBD1
v_gene: TRBV7-8
j_gene: TRBJ2-7
CDR3nt: TGTGCCAGCAGCTTACCAGGGGGCGAGCAGTACTTC
CDR3aa: CASSLPGGEQYF

abundance: .
d_gene: TRBD2
v_gene: TRBV18
j_gene: TRBJ2-7
CDR3nt: TGTGCCACCTCTAACGGGGGACTAGACGTGTCCGAGCAGTACTTC
CDR3aa: CATSNGGLDVSEQYF

abundance: .
d_gene: TRBD2
v_gene: TRBV2
j_gene: TRBJ2-3
CDR3nt: TGTGCCAGCAGGGGGACTAGCGGGAACACAGATACGCAGTATTTT
CDR3aa: CASRGTSGNTDTQYF

abundance: once
d_gene: TRBD2
v_gene: TRBV9
j_gene: TRBJ2-1
CDR3nt: TGTGCCAGCAACTTAGCGGGAGGATACAATGAGCAGTTCTTC
CDR3aa: CASNLAGGYNEQFF

abundance: .
d_gene: TRBD2
v_gene: TRBV5-4
j_gene: TRBJ2-7
CDR3nt: TGTGCCAGCAGTTATGGACTAGCGGGGGGGCGGAGCCACGAGCAGTACTTC
CDR3aa: CASSYGLAGGRSHEQYF

abundance: .
d_gene: .
v_gene: TRBV7-6
j_gene: TRBJ2-6
CDR3nt: TGTGCCAGCAGCTTAAGCCCTGGGGCCAACGTCCTGACTTTC
CDR3aa: CASSLSPGANVLTF

abundance: .
d_gene: .
v_gene: TRBV12-2
j_gene: TRBJ2-1
CDR3nt: TGTGCAAGTCGCTTAGCGCGGATAGGGACAGGGGCCAGCGGGAGATCGAATGAGCAGTTCTTC
CDR3aa: CASRLARIGTGASGRSNEQFF

abundance: .
d_gene: .
v_gene: TRBV2
j_gene: TRBJ2-1
CDR3nt: TGTGCCAGCAGTGAAGGGGTTGTGGGGGGAGGTGAGCAGTTCTTC
CDR3aa: CASSEGVVGGGEQFF

abundance: .
d_gene: .
v_gene: TRBV13
j_gene: TRBJ2-1
CDR3nt: TGTGCCAGCAGCCGCGGGGCAGTAGCCACCAATGAGCAGTTCTTC
CDR3aa: CASSRGAVATNEQFF

abundance: .
d_gene: TRBD2
v_gene: TRBV7-3
j_gene: TRBJ2-1
CDR3nt: TGTGCCAGCAGTCAAGTCCCGGGACTAGCGGGGGGCCTTCGGGATGAGCAGTTCTTC
CDR3aa: CASSQVPGLAGGLRDEQFF

abundance: .
d_gene: .
v_gene: TRBV30
j_gene: TRBJ1-1
CDR3nt: TGTGCCGAGCAGGGTTTGAACACTGAAGCTTTCTTT
CDR3aa: CAEQGLNTEAFF

abundance: .
d_gene: .
v_gene: TRBV7-6
j_gene: TRBJ2-5
CDR3nt: TGTGCCAGCGAAGGCCCGGCAGGGGAAAGGGTGATTTTAGAGACCCAGTACTTC
CDR3aa: CASEGPAGERVILETQYF

abundance: .
d_gene: TRBD1
v_gene: TRBV19
j_gene: TRBJ1-5
CDR3nt: TGTGCCAGTAGTACTCGACAGGGCGGGGACAATCAGCCCCAGCATTTT
CDR3aa: CASSTRQGGDNQPQHF

abundance: few
d_gene: TRBD2
v_gene: TRBV4-1
j_gene: TRBJ2-1
CDR3nt: TGCGCCAGCAGCCGAGGACTAGCGGGAGGGCCGAGCTACAATGAGCAGTTCTTC
CDR3aa: CASSRGLAGGPSYNEQFF

abundance: .
d_gene: TRBD2
v_gene: TRBV9
j_gene: TRBJ2-5
CDR3nt: TGTGCCAGCAGCGCGACGACTAGCGGGAGCGGAGAGACCCAGTACTTC
CDR3aa: CASSATTSGSGETQYF

abundance: .
d_gene: TRBD1
v_gene: TRBV28
j_gene: TRBJ2-2
CDR3nt: TGTGCCACGAAAAGGGGGCCGGCCGGGGAGCTGTTTTTT
CDR3aa: CATKRGPAGELFF

abundance: .
d_gene: .
v_gene: TRBV2
j_gene: TRBJ2-1
CDR3nt: TGTGCCAGCAGGAATAGTTTAAACAATGAGCAGTTCTTC
CDR3aa: CASRNSLNNEQFF